The TCR beta chain described here comes from a study of cytomegalovirus exposure and HLA in healthy donors. The donors were healthy bone marrow donors. The CDR3 spans 16 residues. Germline-derived CDR1 and CDR2 are SEHNR and FQNEAQ (reference sequence). V shed 1 base and J shed 0 bases, with 13 bases lying between them. The PCR employed 60 Vbeta primers together with 13 Jbeta primers. Sequencing used immunoSEQ multiplex PCR; TCRdb keeps in-frame clones, though not all of them. The data contain some 100,000 clones, 74% of them singletons. What was sequenced was PBMCs. The chain recombines TRBV7-9 with TRBJ2-7; weak D call: TRBD2 (7 bases). The clonotype originates from a woman in her 50s in good health and CMV-seropositive. In DNA form, the CDR3 reads TGTGCCAGCAGCTTAGTTGGGCGGGGGCACTCCTACGAGCAGTACTTC. This encodes CASSLVGRGHSYEQYF.